This T cell receptor beta chain was identified during a study of blood T cells in healthy people across ages. Study-wide background: The capture of about one barcoded beta molecule per two T cells was achieved by template switching.

Per-sample PBMC isolation yielded at least 7 million cells. A second roughly 6 to 11 cycle PCR used barcoded and J-beta primers. TCRdb used MiXCR to reprocess the 5' RACE reads, holding one entry per CDR3 protein. Of almost 800,000 distinct CDR3 sequences listed, nearly 60% are singletons. Note on this clonotype: Its specificity is not known.

This CDR3 is built from 12 residues. Looked up from germline, CDR1 is SGHTA and CDR2 is FQGNSA. Trimming took off 8 bases at V and 8 bases at J, with 15 bases between the two ends. Study-level findings and limits: Across samples, TCR beta diversity tracked strongly with naive T cell percentage. With age, beta diversity per million T cells declined roughly linearly, significantly by over 35.

The sequenced sample was blood. The chain links TRBV7-2 to TRBJ1-1; D call uncertain. The TCR sequence derives from a man aged 30 to 45 in good health. The CDR3 DNA sequence: TGTGCCAGCTCCCGACGGACTGAAGAAGCTTTCTTT. Protein product: CASSRRTEEAFF.